This T cell receptor (beta chain) came from a study of control samples from healthy donors and cancer patients. Clones were sequenced by immunoSEQ multiplex PCR, and TCRdb holds only the in-frame ones, with some missing. Of approximately 69,000 clones listed, around nine tenths were seen once; the top ten hold over 4.5%. The sample taken for sequencing was PBMCs. This TCR came from a man aged 55 to 70 with colorectal cancer.

CDR3 sequence: CASSQGQLIQETQYF. DNA of the CDR3: TGCGCCAGCAGCCAAGGACAGCTAATCCAAGAGACCCAGTACTTC. This chain uses TRBV4-1 with TRBJ2-5, with a tentative D call TRBD1 (5 bases). CDR3 length: 15 residues. The germline V gene has CDR1 MGHRA and CDR2 YSYEKL. V was cut by 1 base and J by 1 base, with 10 bases left in between.